These 14 T cell receptor beta chains were all obtained from the same sample, sequenced in a study of T cells after yellow fever vaccination. MiXCR, run by TCRdb on the 5' RACE reads, gives a single entry per CDR3 protein. The repertoire has approximately 69,000 distinct CDR3 sequences, around 5% of them found once; the top ten carry less than 2.5%. Here the sequenced sample was CD4+ T cells sorted from PBMCs, taken less than 18 days after the first yellow fever vaccination. All receptors come from a man in his late teens or twenties who received the YFV17D yellow fever vaccine.

Many counts were recorded for this clonotype. The rearrangement joins TRBV7-2 to TRBJ2-2; the D gene is possibly TRBD2 (6 bases). The CDR3 sequence is 14 residues long. V lost 5 bases, J lost 3 bases, and 10 bases lay in between. Germline loops: CDR1 SGHTA, CDR2 FQGNSA. Here the CDR3 reads CASSNRRDTGELFF. The CDR3 DNA is TGTGCCAGCAGCAATCGGAGGGACACCGGGGAGCTGTTTTTT.

This clonotype was counted ten times or more. This sequence joins TRBV7-3 and TRBJ2-1, with 7 positions matching TRBD1. Per germline, CDR1 SGHTA and CDR2 FQGTGA. V shed 1 base, J shed 2 bases, and the junction held 5 bases outside the gene matches. This CDR3 has 16 residues. The CDR3 DNA reads TGTGCCAGCAGCTTAAAGGGGGCCGGGACCTACAATGAGCAGTTCTTC. Amino acid sequence: CASSLKGAGTYNEQFF.

This clonotype was detected many times. CDR3 loop: CASSLGGDTDTQYF. The CDR3 bases are TGTGCCAGCAGCTTGGGGGGCGACACAGATACGCAGTATTTT. The chain has TRBV7-6 and TRBJ2-3, with D possibly being TRBD1 or TRBD2 (6 bases each). The germline V and J ends were trimmed by 3 bases and 2 bases, with 9 bases remaining between them. Germline V gives CDR1 SGHVS, CDR2 FNYEAQ. The CDR3 spans 14 residues.

On this clonotype itself: A much larger clonotype is one base distant, so this may be a read error. The chain is built from TRBV7-3 and TRBJ2-1; 12 bases agree with TRBD2. CDR3 length equals 13 residues. Germline loops: CDR1 SGHTA, CDR2 FQGTGA. CDR3 region: CASSCASGGAGVF. The CDR3 region has the DNA TGTGCCAGCAGCTGTGCTAGCGGGGGGGCCGGAGTCTTC.

As to this clonotype: A clone one base away is much larger, so this may be a read error. This chain's CDR3 is CASSRGLAGGPETQYF. DNA of the CDR3: TGCGCCAGCAGCCGCGGACTAGCGGGGGGCCCGGAGACCCAGTACTTC. The chain uses TRBV4-1 and TRBJ2-5; 14 bases fit TRBD2. The CDR3 consists of 16 residues. Germline V CDR1 and CDR2: MGHRA, YSYEKL. Trimming removed 4 bases from V and 5 bases from J; junction bases left unmatched: 6.

Remarks on this clonotype: It may be a read error: a sequence one base away is much more abundant. The rearrangement joins TRBV12-3 or TRBV12-4 to TRBJ1-5, with 7 bases aligning to TRBD1. The CDR3 extends over 15 amino acids. V dropped 6 bases and J dropped 6; count of bases not matched to a gene: 11. The CDR3 protein is CASRSTGDAGQPQHF. CDR3 bases: TGTGCCAGCAGGTCTACAGGGGACGCGGGTCAGCCCCAGCATTTT.

This clonotype was seen repeatedly, ten times or more. The rearrangement joins TRBV10-3 to TRBJ2-7, with 8 bases matching TRBD1. Germline V lookup: CDR1 ENHRY, CDR2 SYGVKD. This CDR3 spans 16 amino acids. Losses at the gene ends were 3 bases for V and 1 base for J; bases not matched to a gene: 8. CDR3 bases: TGTGCCATCAGTGACGAAGGACAGGGAAGGTCCTACGAGCAGTACTTC. Translating it yields CAISDEGQGRSYEQYF.

The sample holds many counts of this clonotype. CDR3 DNA sequence: TGTGCCAGCACCGGGAGTTGGGGGGACTACGAGCAGTACTTC. Translated, it gives CASTGSWGDYEQYF. This chain connects TRBV6-5 to TRBJ2-7; tentatively, D is TRBD2 (6 bases). In germline, CDR1 is MNHEY, CDR2 SVGAGI. V was trimmed by 7 bases and J by 3 bases, leaving 16 bases between them. This CDR3 has 14 amino acids.

This clonotype was recorded many times. This chain uses TRBV5-1 with TRBJ1-2; D might be TRBD1 (6 bases). The CDR3 length is 13 residues. Trimming took off 0 bases at V and 4 bases at J, with 7 bases between the two ends. Germline lookup yields CDR1 SGHRS and CDR2 YFSETQ. The CDR3 is CASSLEQGYGYTF. The CDR3, as DNA: TGCGCCAGCAGCTTGGAACAGGGCTATGGCTACACCTTC.

There are many counts of this clonotype. Here the CDR3 reads CASSQDGMAAFF. For the CDR3, the DNA is TGTGCCAGCAGCCAAGATGGCATGGCGGCTTTCTTT. The J gene is TRBJ1-1, the V gene TRBV4-2; no clear D. V was shortened by 0 bases and J by 11 bases, with 10 bases between the two germline ends. CDR1 is LGHNA, CDR2 YNFKEQ, per germline. The CDR3 spans 12 residues.

This clonotype was detected many times. The chain employs TRBV4-1 and TRBJ2-3; the D gene is possibly TRBD2 (6 bases). Trimming cost V 0 bases and J 6 bases, with 13 bases left between them. Germline V gene data show CDR1 as MGHRA and CDR2 as YSYEKL. This CDR3 spans 15 amino acids. The CDR3 here is CASSQDPRGGDTQYF. In nucleotides, the CDR3 is TGCGCCAGCAGCCAAGATCCACGAGGAGGGGATACGCAGTATTTT.

This clonotype showed up many times. V usage is TRBV4-3 and J usage is TRBJ1-4; TRBD1 might be the D (6 bases). CDR3 size: 15 residues. V lost 7 bases, J lost 6 bases, and 18 bases lay in between. CDR1 LGHNA and CDR2 YSLEER come from the germline V gene. CDR3 sequence reads: CASTLQGTGYEKLFF. CDR3 nucleotide sequence: TGCGCCAGCACCCTTCAGGGTACAGGGTATGAAAAACTGTTTTTT.

This clonotype was seen repeatedly, ten times or more. The gene calls are TRBV20-1 and TRBJ2-3; a weak D match, TRBD1 (5 bases). Germline lookup yields CDR1 DFQATT and CDR2 SNEGSKA (reference sequence). V was shortened by 0 bases and J by 5 bases, with 15 bases between the two germline ends. The CDR3 loop spans 15 amino acids. DNA for the CDR3: TGCAGTGCTAGAGATCGGCCAGGGCCAGAAGATACGCAGTATTTT. Translating gives CSARDRPGPEDTQYF.

This clonotype was detected ten times or more. The chain employs TRBV7-2 and TRBJ1-1, with no clear D. This CDR3 region has 12 residues. Germline values: CDR1 SGHTA, CDR2 FQGNSA. V dropped 6 bases and J dropped 4 bases, with 9 bases sitting between them. The chain's CDR3 is CASRDFGTEAFF. CDR3 DNA: TGTGCCAGCAGGGATTTCGGCACTGAAGCTTTCTTT.